The clone carrying this T cell receptor beta chain has just one count. Its antigen is unknown. These data belong to a study of cytomegalovirus exposure and HLA in healthy donors. Germline CDR1 and CDR2: SGHAT and FQDESV (reference sequence). With V trimmed by 5 bases and J by 8 bases, 14 bases remained unmatched. The CDR3 is 17 residues long. Primers included in the PCR were 60 Vbeta and 13 Jbeta primers. TCRdb's table, derived via immunoSEQ multiplex PCR, lists solely in-frame clones and lacks some. The sample contains 75,000 to 90,000 clones, 65% to 75% of which appear only once. Overall study findings and caveats: CMV serostatus stood as the only immune exposure information on hand.

The material sequenced was PBMCs. This sequence joins TRBV11-1 and TRBJ2-1, with 11 nucleotides matching TRBD1. The clonotype originates from a man between 25 and 39 years old in good health and CMV-seropositive. Here the CDR3 reads CASSPGRGTGGFDEQFF. The DNA for the CDR3 is TGTGCCAGCAGCCCAGGCAGGGGGACAGGGGGTTTCGATGAGCAGTTCTTC.